Listed here is a single T cell receptor (beta chain). Its antigen is not known. This entry comes from a study of Graves' ophthalmopathy and Graves' hyperthyroidism. Pregnancy or lactation, uncontrolled infections and other autoimmune diseases were grounds for excluding patients. Germline V lookup: CDR1 SGHNT, CDR2 YYREEE (reference sequence). CDR3 length equals 15 residues. The germline V and J ends were trimmed by 4 bases and 3 bases, with 13 bases remaining between them. Researchers took RNA transcripts and amplified TCR beta CDR3 regions from them. An opening RT-PCR round employed HTBI primers and preceded a second-round multiplex PCR. TCRdb re-called the multiplex PCR reads through MiXCR, storing one row per CDR3 protein. The table includes some 1.1 million distinct CDR3 sequences, about 36% detected once. Study-level results: Blood was where most expanded thyroid clonotypes above 0.001 frequency also turned up.

The sequenced sample was peripheral blood or thyroid tissue (not recorded which). V gene TRBV5-4 combines with J gene TRBJ2-2, with D possibly being TRBD1 (6 bases). This sequence was found in an adult man with Graves' hyperthyroidism. The CDR3 DNA reads TGTGCCAGCAGCCCGGGGACACCGGACACCGGGGAGCTGTTTTTT. Its protein product is CASSPGTPDTGELFF.